The source of this T cell receptor (beta chain) is a study of CD8+CD57+ T cells in acquired aplastic anemia (dated by TCRdb to about 2018). Notes on the research overall: Extracted DNA from sorted CD4+ and CD8+ cells averaged about 3.4 ug, ranging from about 0.18 to 27.4 ug. CD8+CD57+ expansion was defined as frequency above the mean frequency observed in healthy subjects. Results and caveats for the whole study, not just this receptor: Some 30 CD8+ CDR3 sequences were shared between patients and controls but appeared highly expressed in patients and within their immunodominant clones. CD8+ Simpson's diversity did not differ significantly between patients and healthy controls (P=0.060).

TCR beta VDJ combination and CDR3 sequence profiling used genomic DNA as the template. An Illumina HiSeq 2000 was used for TCR repertoire sequencing. On the study's bioinformatics: TRBV/TRBJ rearrangement plots, CDR3 size and DJ length profiles, and Simpson's diversity index were used to assess repertoires. The most abundant DNA sequence in the deep sequencing data was taken as the immunodominant clone. CDR3 amino acid sequences were screened for sharing across subjects and were compared with published repertoires and the VDJdb database. Starting from the raw public reads, TCRdb applied fastp trimming at Q25, assembled clones with MiXCR and retained in-frame beta chains. All rows with the same CDR3 protein become a single entry with the most common DNA and genes. For this entry, the V and J calls and clone size follow TCRdb and not the study's own pipeline. The sample includes some 200,000 distinct CDR3 sequences, with under 55% observed a single time. The top ten clones comprise approximately 9.7% of the sample.

Flow cytometry had shown CD8+CD57+ cell expansion in the patients selected for sequencing. Every patient had a diagnosis of severe acquired aplastic anemia based on International Study of Aplastic Anemia and Agranulocytosis and Camitta criteria. Patients had received no therapy at the time of blood sampling. In this study, sorted CD4+ and CD8+ T cells from the blood of healthy subjects and of severe aplastic anemia patients had their TCR repertoires deep-sequenced. In the USA, patient enrollment took place under clinicaltrials.gov protocols 00001620, 01623167, 00001397, 00071045, 00081523 and 00961064. Ficoll-Paque density gradient centrifugation was used to isolate peripheral blood mononuclear cells. CD4+ and CD8+ T cells were sorted by FACS or magnetic beads before DNA extraction. In the germline V gene, CDR1 corresponds to SGHTA and CDR2 to FQGNSA. Measured from the cysteine to the phenylalanine, the CDR3 is 13 residues long. Only the CDR3 region is kept as DNA, spanning 39 bases read in frame from base 1. The germline V end is reduced by 0 bases and the J end by 7 bases; junction bases left unmatched: 2.

In the case of this clonotype: What this receptor recognizes is not known. Per-nucleotide qualities are absent, and no much larger clonotype sits a single base away.

The sample consisted of sorted CD4+, CD8+, or CD8+CD57+ T cells (not recorded which) from PBMCs. This receptor was taken from a human donor with aplastic anemia. Rearrangement joined TRBV7-2 to TRBJ1-2; 7 middle bases align to TRBD1. The DNA is as follows: TGTGCCAGCAGCTTAGCGGGACAGACTGGCTACACCTTC. Protein translation: CASSLAGQTGYTF.